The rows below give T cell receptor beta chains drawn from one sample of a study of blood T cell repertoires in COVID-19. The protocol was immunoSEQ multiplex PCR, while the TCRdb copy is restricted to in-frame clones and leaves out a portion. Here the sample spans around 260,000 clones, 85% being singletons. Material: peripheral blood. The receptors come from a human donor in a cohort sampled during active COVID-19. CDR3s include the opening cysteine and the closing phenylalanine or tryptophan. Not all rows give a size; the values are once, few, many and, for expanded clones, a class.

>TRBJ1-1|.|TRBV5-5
CASSWTARFVTEAFF
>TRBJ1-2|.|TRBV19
CASSRGSGPNYGYTF
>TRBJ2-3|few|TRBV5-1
CASSLSTSGADTQYF
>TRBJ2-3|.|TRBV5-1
CASSFGSGGLDTQYF
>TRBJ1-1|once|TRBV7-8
CASSLEPTAEAFF
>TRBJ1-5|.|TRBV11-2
CASSQGIGQPQHF
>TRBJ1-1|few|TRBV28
CASSLPVRGSYTEAFF
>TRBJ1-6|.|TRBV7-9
CASSLLGLDISPLHF
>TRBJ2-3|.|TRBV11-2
CASSSLTIDRGDRDTQYF
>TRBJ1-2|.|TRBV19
CASKQGHLYGYTF
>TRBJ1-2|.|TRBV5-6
CASSLRTGPVGYTF
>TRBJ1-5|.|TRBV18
CASSLTGTGVRPQHF
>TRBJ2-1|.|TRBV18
CASSPPNQGLKNEQFF
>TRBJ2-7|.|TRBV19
CASSIAGAGDPEQYF
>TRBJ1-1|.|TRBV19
CASRDRRTEAFF
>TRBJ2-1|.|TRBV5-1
CASTSQVNEQFF
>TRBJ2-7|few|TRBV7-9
CASSPDYAIYEQYF
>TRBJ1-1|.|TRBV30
CAWSWTDEAFF
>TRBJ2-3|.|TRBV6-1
CASSAVSGRYADTQYF
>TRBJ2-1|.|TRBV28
CASTYSGSYNEQFF